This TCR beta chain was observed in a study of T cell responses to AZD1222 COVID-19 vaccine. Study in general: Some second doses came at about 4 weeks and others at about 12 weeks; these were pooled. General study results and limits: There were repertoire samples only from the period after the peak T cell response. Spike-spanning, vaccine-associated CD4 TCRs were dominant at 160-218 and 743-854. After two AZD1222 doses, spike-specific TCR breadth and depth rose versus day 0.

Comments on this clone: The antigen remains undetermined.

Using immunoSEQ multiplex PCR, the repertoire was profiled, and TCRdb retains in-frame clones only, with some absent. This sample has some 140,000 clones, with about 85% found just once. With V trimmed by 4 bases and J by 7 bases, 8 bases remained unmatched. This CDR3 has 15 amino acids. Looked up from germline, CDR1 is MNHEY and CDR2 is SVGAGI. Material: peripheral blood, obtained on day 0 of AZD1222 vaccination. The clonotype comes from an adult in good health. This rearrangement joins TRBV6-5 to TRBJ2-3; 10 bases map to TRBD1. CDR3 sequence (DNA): TGTGCCAGCAGTTCTCCGGGACAGGGGATAAATACGCAGTATTTT. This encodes CASSSPGQGINTQYF.